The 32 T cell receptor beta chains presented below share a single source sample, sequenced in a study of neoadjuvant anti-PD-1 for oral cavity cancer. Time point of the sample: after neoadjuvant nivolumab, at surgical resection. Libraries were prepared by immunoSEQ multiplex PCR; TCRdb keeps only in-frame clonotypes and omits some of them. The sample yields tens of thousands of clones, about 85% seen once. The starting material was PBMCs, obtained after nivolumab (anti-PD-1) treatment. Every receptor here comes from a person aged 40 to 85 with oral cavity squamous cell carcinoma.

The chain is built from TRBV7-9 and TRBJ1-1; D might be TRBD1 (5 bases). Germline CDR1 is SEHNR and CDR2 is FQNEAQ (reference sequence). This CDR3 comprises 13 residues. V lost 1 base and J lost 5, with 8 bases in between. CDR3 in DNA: TGTGCCAGCAGCTTAGGACAGATAACTGAAGCTTTCTTT. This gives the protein CASSLGQITEAFF.

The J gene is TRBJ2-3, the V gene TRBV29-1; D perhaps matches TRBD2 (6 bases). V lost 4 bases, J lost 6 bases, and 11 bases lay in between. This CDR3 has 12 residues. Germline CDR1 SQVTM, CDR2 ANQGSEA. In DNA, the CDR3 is TGCAGCGTTGTTTCGGGGGTGGATACGCAGTATTTT. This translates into CSVVSGVDTQYF.

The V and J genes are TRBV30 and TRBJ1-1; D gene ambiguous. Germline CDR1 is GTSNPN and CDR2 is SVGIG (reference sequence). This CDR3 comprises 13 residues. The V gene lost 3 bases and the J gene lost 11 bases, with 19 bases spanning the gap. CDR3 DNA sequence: TGTGCCTGGAGCTGGGGTCGGGCCGGGGTCGCTTTCTTT. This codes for CAWSWGRAGVAFF.

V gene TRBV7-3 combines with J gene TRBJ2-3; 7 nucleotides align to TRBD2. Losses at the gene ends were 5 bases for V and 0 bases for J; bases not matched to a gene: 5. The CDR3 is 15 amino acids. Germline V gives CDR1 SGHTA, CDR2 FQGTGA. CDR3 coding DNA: TGTGCCAGCAGCCCTCTAGCGGCTAGCACAGATACGCAGTATTTT. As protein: CASSPLAASTDTQYF.

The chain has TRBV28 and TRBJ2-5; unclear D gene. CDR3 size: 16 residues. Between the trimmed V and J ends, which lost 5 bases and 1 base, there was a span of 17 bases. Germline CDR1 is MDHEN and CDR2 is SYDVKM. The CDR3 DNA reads TGTGCCAGCAGTCTCCCTTTCGGAGTACTCCAAGAGACCCAGTACTTC. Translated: CASSLPFGVLQETQYF.

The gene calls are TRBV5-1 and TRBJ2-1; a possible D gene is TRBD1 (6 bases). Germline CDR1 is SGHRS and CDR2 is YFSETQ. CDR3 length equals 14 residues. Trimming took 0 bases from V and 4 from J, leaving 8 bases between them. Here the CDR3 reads CASSLGGPYNEQFF. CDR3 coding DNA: TGCGCCAGCAGCTTGGGGGGGCCTTACAATGAGCAGTTCTTC. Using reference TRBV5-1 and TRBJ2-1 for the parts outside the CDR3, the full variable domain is KAGVTQTPRYLIKTRGQQVTLSCSPISGHRSVSWYQQTPGQGLQFLFEYFSETQRNKGNFPGRFSGRQFSNSRSEMNVSTLELGDSALYLCASSLGGPYNEQFFGPGTRLTVL.

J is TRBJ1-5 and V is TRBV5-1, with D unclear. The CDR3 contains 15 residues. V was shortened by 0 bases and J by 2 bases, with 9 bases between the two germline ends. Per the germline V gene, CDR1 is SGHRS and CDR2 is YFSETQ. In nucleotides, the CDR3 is TGCGCCAGCAGCTTGGACACTAGCGGCAATCAGCCCCAGCATTTT. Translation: CASSLDTSGNQPQHF.

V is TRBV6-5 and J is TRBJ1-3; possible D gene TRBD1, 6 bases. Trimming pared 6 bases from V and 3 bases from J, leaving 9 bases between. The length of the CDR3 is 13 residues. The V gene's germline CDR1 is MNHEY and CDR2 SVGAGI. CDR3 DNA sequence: TGTGCCAGCAGAGGGGGTGGTGGAAACACCATATATTTT. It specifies CASRGGGGNTIYF.

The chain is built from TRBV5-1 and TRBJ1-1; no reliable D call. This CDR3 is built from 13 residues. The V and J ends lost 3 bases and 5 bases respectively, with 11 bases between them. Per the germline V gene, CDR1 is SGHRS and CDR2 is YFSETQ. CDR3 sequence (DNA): TGCGCCAGCAGCTCTACCTGGGGAACTGAAGCTTTCTTT. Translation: CASSSTWGTEAFF.

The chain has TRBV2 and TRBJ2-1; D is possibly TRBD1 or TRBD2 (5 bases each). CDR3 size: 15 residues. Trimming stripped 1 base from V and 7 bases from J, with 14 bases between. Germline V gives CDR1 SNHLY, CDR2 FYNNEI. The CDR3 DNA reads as TGTGCCAGCAGTGAAGGGGGACGTAGTCCGAATGAGCAGTTCTTC. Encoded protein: CASSEGGRSPNEQFF.

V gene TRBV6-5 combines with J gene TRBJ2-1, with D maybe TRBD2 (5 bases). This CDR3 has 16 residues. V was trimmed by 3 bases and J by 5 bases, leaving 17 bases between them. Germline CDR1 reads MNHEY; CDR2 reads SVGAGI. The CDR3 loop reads CASSYSTGKRDNEQFF. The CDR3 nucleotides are TGTGCCAGCAGTTATTCTACCGGGAAAAGGGACAATGAGCAGTTCTTC.

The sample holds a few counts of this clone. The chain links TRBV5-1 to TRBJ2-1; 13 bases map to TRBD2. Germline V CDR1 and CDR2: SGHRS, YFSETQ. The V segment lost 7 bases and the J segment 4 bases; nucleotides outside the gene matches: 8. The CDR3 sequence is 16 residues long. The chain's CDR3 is CASFGLAGAGYNEQFF. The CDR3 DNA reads TGCGCCAGCTTTGGACTAGCGGGAGCTGGGTACAATGAGCAGTTCTTC. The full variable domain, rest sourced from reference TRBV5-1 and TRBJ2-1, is KAGVTQTPRYLIKTRGQQVTLSCSPISGHRSVSWYQQTPGQGLQFLFEYFSETQRNKGNFPGRFSGRQFSNSRSEMNVSTLELGDSALYLCASFGLAGAGYNEQFFGPGTRLTVL.

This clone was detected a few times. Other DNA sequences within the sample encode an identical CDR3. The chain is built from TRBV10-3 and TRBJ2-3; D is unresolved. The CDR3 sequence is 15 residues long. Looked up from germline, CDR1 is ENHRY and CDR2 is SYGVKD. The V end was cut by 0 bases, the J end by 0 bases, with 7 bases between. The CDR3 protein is CAISESTESTDTQYF. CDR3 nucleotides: TGTGCCATCAGTGAGTCGACGGAGAGCACAGATACGCAGTATTTT.

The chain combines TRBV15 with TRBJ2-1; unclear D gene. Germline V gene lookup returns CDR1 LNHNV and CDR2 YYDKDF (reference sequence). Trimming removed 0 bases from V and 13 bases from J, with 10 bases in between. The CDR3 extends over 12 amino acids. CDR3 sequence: CATSRDTLDQFF. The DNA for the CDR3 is TGTGCCACCAGCAGAGATACGCTAGACCAGTTCTTC.

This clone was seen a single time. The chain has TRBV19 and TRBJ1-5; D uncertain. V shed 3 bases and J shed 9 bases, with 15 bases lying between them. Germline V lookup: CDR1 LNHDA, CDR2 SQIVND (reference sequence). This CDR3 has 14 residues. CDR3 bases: TGTGCCAGTAGTATTCGGCAGAAAGGATCGCCCCAGCATTTT. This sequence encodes CASSIRQKGSPQHF.

CDR3 DNA: TGTGCCAGCAGTCACGAAGTCGGAGGGTCAGATACGCAGTATTTT. Its protein product is CASSHEVGGSDTQYF. The chain couples TRBV28 to TRBJ2-3, with a tentative D call TRBD2 (6 bases). Germline CDR1 is MDHEN and CDR2 is SYDVKM. The CDR3 covers 15 residues. Between the trimmed V and J ends, which lost 5 bases and 4 bases, there was a span of 16 bases.

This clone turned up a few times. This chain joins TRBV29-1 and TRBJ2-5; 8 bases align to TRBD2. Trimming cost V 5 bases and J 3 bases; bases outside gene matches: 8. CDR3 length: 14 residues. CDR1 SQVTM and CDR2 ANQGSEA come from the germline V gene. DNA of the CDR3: TGCAGCGTTCAACCGGGGGGGGGAGAAGAGACCCAGTACTTC. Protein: CSVQPGGGEETQYF.

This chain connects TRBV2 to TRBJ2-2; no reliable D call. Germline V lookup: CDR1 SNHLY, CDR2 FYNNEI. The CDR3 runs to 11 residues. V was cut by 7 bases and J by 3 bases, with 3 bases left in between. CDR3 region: CASKYTGELFF. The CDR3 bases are TGTGCCAGCAAGTACACCGGGGAGCTGTTTTTT.

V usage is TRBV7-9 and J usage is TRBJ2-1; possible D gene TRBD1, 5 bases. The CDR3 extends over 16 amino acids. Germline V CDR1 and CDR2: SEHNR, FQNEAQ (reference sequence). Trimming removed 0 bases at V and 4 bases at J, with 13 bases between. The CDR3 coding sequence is TGTGCCAGCAGCTTAGCGGCAGGGATATCATACAATGAGCAGTTCTTC. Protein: CASSLAAGISYNEQFF.

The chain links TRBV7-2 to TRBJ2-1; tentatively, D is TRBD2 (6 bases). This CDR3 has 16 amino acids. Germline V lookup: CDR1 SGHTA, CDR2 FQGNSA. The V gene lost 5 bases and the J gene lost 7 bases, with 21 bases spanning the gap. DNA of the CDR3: TGTGCCAGCAGCCTTACTAGCTCCTACGCAGGGAATGAGCAGTTCTTC. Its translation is CASSLTSSYAGNEQFF.

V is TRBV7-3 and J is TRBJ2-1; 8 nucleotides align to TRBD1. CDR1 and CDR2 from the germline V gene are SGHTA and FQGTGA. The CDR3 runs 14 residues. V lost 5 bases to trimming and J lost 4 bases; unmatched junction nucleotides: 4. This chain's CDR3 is CASSPGGAYNEQFF. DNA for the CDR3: TGTGCCAGCAGCCCAGGGGGCGCTTACAATGAGCAGTTCTTC. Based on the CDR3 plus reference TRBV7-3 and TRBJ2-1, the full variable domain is GAGVSQTPSNKVTEKGKYVELRCDPISGHTALYWYRQSLGQGPEFLIYFQGTGAADDSGLPNDRFFAVRPEGSVSTLKIQRTERGDSAVYLCASSPGGAYNEQFFGPGTRLTVL.

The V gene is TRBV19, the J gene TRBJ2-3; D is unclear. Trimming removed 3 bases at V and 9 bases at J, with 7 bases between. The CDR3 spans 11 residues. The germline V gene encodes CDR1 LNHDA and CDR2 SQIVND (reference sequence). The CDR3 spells CASSIGDTQYF. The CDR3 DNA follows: TGTGCCAGTAGTATTGGAGACACGCAGTATTTT.

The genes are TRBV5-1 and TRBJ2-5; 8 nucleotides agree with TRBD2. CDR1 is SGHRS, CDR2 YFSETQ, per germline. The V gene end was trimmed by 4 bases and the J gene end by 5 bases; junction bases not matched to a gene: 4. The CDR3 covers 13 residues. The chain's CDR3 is CASSQGGGETQYF. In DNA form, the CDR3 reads TGCGCCAGCAGCCAAGGCGGGGGGGAGACCCAGTACTTC.

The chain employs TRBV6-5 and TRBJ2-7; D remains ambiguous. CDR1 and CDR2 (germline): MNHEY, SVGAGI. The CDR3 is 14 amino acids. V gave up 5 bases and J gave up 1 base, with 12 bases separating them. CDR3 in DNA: TGTGCCAGCAGTGCTGGACGCAATTCCTACGAGCAGTACTTC. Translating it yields CASSAGRNSYEQYF.

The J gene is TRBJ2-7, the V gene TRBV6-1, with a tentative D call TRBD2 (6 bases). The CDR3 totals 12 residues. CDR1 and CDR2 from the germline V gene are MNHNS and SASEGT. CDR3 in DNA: TGTGCTAGTTCCGGGACTTTCTACGAGCAGTACTTC. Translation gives CASSGTFYEQYF.

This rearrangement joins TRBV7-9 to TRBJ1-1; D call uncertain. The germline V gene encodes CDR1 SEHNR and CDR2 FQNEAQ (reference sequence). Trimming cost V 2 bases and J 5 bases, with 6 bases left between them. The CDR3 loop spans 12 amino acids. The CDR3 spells CASSLRETEAFF. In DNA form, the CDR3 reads TGTGCCAGCAGCTTACGGGAGACTGAAGCTTTCTTT. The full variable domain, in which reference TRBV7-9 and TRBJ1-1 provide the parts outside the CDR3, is DTGVSQNPRHKITKRGQNVTFRCDPISEHNRLYWYRQTLGQGPEFLTYFQNEAQLEKSRLLSDRFSAERPKGSFSTLEIQRTEQGDSAMYLCASSLRETEAFFGQGTRLTVV.

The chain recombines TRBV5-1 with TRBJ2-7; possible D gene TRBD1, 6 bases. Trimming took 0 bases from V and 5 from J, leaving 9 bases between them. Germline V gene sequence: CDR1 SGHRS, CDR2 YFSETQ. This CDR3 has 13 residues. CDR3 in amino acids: CASSLAGVDEQYF. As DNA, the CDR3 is TGCGCCAGCAGCTTGGCAGGGGTCGACGAGCAGTACTTC. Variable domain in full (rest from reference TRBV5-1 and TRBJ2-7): KAGVTQTPRYLIKTRGQQVTLSCSPISGHRSVSWYQQTPGQGLQFLFEYFSETQRNKGNFPGRFSGRQFSNSRSEMNVSTLELGDSALYLCASSLAGVDEQYFGPGTRLTVT.

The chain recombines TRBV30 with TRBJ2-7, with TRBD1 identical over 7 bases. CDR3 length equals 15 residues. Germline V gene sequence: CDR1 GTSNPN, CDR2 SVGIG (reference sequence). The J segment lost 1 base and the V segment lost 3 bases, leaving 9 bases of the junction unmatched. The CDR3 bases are TGTGCCTGGAGCACTCGGGACAGAAAATCCTACGAGCAGTACTTC. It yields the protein CAWSTRDRKSYEQYF.

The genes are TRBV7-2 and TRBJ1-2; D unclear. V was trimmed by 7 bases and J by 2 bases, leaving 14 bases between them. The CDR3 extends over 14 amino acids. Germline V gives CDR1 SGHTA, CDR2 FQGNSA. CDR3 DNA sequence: TGTGCCAGCACCGGAGTCACAGCGAACTATGGCTACACCTTC. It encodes CASTGVTANYGYTF.

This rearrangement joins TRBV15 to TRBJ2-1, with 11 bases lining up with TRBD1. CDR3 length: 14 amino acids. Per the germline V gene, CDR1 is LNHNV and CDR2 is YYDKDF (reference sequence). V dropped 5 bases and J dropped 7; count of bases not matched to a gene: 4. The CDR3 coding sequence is TGTGCCACCAGCGGACAGGGGGCAAGGAATGAGCAGTTCTTC. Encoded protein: CATSGQGARNEQFF.

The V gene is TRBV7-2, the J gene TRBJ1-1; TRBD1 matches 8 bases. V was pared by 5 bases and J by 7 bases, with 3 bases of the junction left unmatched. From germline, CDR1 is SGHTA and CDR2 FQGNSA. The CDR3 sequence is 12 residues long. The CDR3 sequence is CASSAGQGEAFF. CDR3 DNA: TGTGCCAGCAGCGCCGGACAGGGTGAAGCTTTCTTT.

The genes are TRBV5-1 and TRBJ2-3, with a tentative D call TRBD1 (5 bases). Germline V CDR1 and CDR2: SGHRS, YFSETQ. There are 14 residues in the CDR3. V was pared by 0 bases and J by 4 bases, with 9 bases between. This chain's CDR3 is CASSLAQQADTQYF. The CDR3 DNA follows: TGCGCCAGCAGCTTGGCCCAACAGGCAGATACGCAGTATTTT. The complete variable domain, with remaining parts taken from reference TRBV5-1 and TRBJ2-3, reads KAGVTQTPRYLIKTRGQQVTLSCSPISGHRSVSWYQQTPGQGLQFLFEYFSETQRNKGNFPGRFSGRQFSNSRSEMNVSTLELGDSALYLCASSLAQQADTQYFGPGTRLTVL.